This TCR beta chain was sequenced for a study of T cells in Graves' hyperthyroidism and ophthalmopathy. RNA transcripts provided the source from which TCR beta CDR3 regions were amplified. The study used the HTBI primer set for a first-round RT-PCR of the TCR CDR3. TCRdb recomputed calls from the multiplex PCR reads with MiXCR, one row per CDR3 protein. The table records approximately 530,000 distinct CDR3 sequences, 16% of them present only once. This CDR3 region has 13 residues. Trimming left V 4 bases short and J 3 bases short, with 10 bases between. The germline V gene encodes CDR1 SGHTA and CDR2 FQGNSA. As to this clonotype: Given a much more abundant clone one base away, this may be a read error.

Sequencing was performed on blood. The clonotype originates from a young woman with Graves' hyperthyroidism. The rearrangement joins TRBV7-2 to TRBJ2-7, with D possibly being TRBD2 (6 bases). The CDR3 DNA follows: TGTGCCAGCAGCTCAGCAGCGGGCTACGAGCAGTACTTC. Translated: CASSSAAGYEQYF.